A selection of T cell receptor beta chains follows, all from one sample in a study of blood T cells in healthy people across ages. TCRdb reanalysed the 5' RACE reads using MiXCR and keeps one entry per CDR3 protein. The table records approximately 770,000 distinct CDR3 sequences, roughly 60% of them present only once. Sequencing was done on a sample of blood. The receptor source for this set is a young man in good health. Each CDR3 is given with its conserved first and last residue. The D gene is left open where the match is weak. Clone size appears in some rows only: once, few, many, or a class for an expanded clone.

cdr3_aa cdr3_nt d_call j_call clone_size v_call
CSANSVAGTNSNQPQHF TGCAGTGCTAATTCTGTCGCAGGGACGAATAGCAATCAGCCCCAGCATTTT - TRBJ1-5 - TRBV20-1
CASSQPRGQANYGYTF TGTGCCAGCAGCCAGCCCCGGGGTCAAGCTAACTATGGCTACACCTTC - TRBJ1-2 many TRBV7-2
CASSIGNNSPLHF TGTGCCAGCAGTATCGGGAATAATTCACCCCTCCACTTT - TRBJ1-6 once TRBV28
CASSRSFITVSYEQYF TGTGCCAGCAGCAGGAGCTTCATAACTGTCTCCTACGAGCAGTACTTC - TRBJ2-7 - TRBV7-2
CASSLGASVLSYEQYF TGTGCCAGCAGCTTGGGAGCCAGCGTACTTTCCTACGAGCAGTACTTC - TRBJ2-7 - TRBV5-4
CASSFPGDRLYF TGCGCCAGCAGCTTCCCCGGCGATAGGCTGTACTTC - TRBJ2-5 - TRBV7-3
CASSLEHLNTEAFF TGCGCCAGCAGCTTGGAACATCTGAACACTGAAGCTTTCTTT - TRBJ1-1 - TRBV5-1
CASSSNKGAGDQPQHF TGTGCCAGCAGTTCTAATAAGGGGGCCGGTGATCAGCCCCAGCATTTT TRBD1 TRBJ1-5 - TRBV6-1
CASSSGGSGEYQETQYF TGCGCCAGCAGCTCGGGAGGGAGCGGGGAGTACCAAGAGACCCAGTACTTC TRBD2 TRBJ2-5 - TRBV5-1
CASRETSGRASTDTQYF TGTGCCAGCAGGGAGACTAGCGGACGTGCTAGCACAGATACGCAGTATTTT TRBD2 TRBJ2-3 - TRBV25-1
CASSQGGSRTDTQYF TGCGCCAGCAGCCAAGGGGGGTCCCGCACAGATACGCAGTATTTT - TRBJ2-3 few TRBV4-3
CSARDLARQTDYEQYF TGCAGTGCTAGAGATTTAGCTCGCCAAACGGACTACGAGCAGTACTTC - TRBJ2-7 - TRBV20-1
CASSQERDRGGYTF TGCGCCAGCAGCCAAGAAAGAGACCGCGGAGGCTACACCTTC - TRBJ1-2 - TRBV4-3
CSAFGGGIQETQYF TGCAGTGCTTTCGGGGGGGGGATCCAAGAGACCCAGTACTTC TRBD2 TRBJ2-5 - TRBV20-1
CASSPRLAGLNEQFF TGTGCCAGCAGCCCACGACTAGCGGGGCTGAATGAGCAGTTCTTC TRBD2 TRBJ2-1 - TRBV7-9
CASSRLTSGGQETQYF TGTGCCAGCAGCCGACTGACTAGCGGGGGCCAAGAGACCCAGTACTTC TRBD2 TRBJ2-5 - TRBV13
CASSVSIAGGMEFF TGTGCCAGCAGTGTGTCAATAGCGGGAGGGATGGAGTTCTTC TRBD2 TRBJ2-1 - TRBV6-2/TRBV6-3
CASSPAGPGDTQYF TGTGCCAGCAGCCCGGCGGGGCCAGGAGATACGCAGTATTTT - TRBJ2-3 few TRBV28
CSVETRVRGNEQFF TGCAGCGTTGAAACGAGGGTTCGAGGGAATGAGCAGTTCTTC - TRBJ2-1 few TRBV29-1
CASSSGVSNQPQHF TGTGCCAGCAGTTCCGGGGTTTCCAATCAGCCCCAGCATTTT - TRBJ1-5 - TRBV6-6
CATRRAGEETQYF TGTGCCACCAGAAGGGCGGGGGAAGAGACCCAGTACTTC TRBD2 TRBJ2-5 - TRBV24-1
CSVENRAGGELFF TGCAGCGTTGAGAACAGGGCTGGCGGGGAGCTGTTTTTT - TRBJ2-2 - TRBV29-1
CSARRFSGGIEQFF TGCAGTGCTAGGCGGTTTAGCGGGGGCATTGAGCAGTTCTTC TRBD2 TRBJ2-1 - TRBV20-1
CASSNRAAGYGYTF TGTGCCAGCAGTAACCGGGCCGCGGGATATGGCTACACCTTC - TRBJ1-2 - TRBV6-6
CASSWGQNMNTEAFF TGTGCCAGCAGCTGGGGCCAGAACATGAACACTGAAGCTTTCTTT - TRBJ1-1 - TRBV11-2
CASSIGGNQPQHF TGCGCCAGTTCTATTGGAGGAAATCAGCCCCAGCATTTT - TRBJ1-5 few TRBV10-2
CASKTGTSKQETQFF TGTGCCAGCAAAACCGGGACCTCAAAGCAAGAGACCCAGTTCTTC - TRBJ2-1 - TRBV27
CSVVPDSSDTQYF TGCAGCGTTGTTCCGGACTCTTCAGATACGCAGTATTTT - TRBJ2-3 - TRBV29-1
CAISDPGQGSYGYTF TGTGCCATCAGTGACCCGGGACAGGGAAGCTATGGCTACACCTTC TRBD1 TRBJ1-2 - TRBV10-3
CASSLGDRVNEQFF TGTGCCAGCAGCTTAGGGGATCGGGTAAATGAGCAGTTCTTC - TRBJ2-1 - TRBV7-3
CAIRGDRGENGYTF TGTGCCATCAGAGGTGACAGGGGAGAGAATGGCTACACCTTC TRBD1 TRBJ1-2 - TRBV10-3
CASSRDRATVGANVLTF TGTGCCAGCTCACGGGACAGGGCCACGGTAGGGGCCAACGTCCTGACTTTC TRBD1 TRBJ2-6 - TRBV18
CASSVRTGHGYTF TGTGCCAGCAGTGTGCGGACAGGCCATGGCTACACCTTC TRBD1 TRBJ1-2 - TRBV12-3/TRBV12-4
CASSLGTGGADYTF TGTGCCAGCAGCCTGGGGACAGGGGGCGCCGACTACACCTTC TRBD1 TRBJ1-2 - TRBV11-2
CASSPATPGQADEQYF TGCGCCAGCAGCCCCGCTACCCCGGGACAGGCCGACGAGCAGTACTTC TRBD1 TRBJ2-7 - TRBV5-1
CASSSWGGYTF TGTGCCAGCAGCTCCTGGGGTGGCTACACCTTC - TRBJ1-2 few TRBV28
CASSLTGTSDTQYF TGTGCCAGCAGCCTTACTGGGACTTCAGATACGCAGTATTTT - TRBJ2-3 - TRBV7-3
CASSLVDRTQYF TGTGCCAGCAGCTTAGTCGACAGGACGCAGTATTTT - TRBJ2-3 - TRBV7-2
CSAATGANVLTF TGCAGTGCAGCCACTGGGGCCAACGTCCTGACTTTC - TRBJ2-6 - TRBV20-1
CSASPTSGYYEQYF TGCAGTGCTAGCCCGACTAGCGGCTACTACGAGCAGTACTTC TRBD2 TRBJ2-7 - TRBV20-1
CASSLLSGNEQFF TGTGCCAGCAGCTTACTTAGCGGGAATGAGCAGTTCTTC TRBD2 TRBJ2-1 - TRBV7-9
CASTSGTSDEQFF TGTGCCAGCACCTCCGGGACGTCGGATGAGCAGTTCTTC - TRBJ2-1 - TRBV7-3